The next 12 T cell receptor beta chains were all read from a single sample in a study of human T cells and chemical hapten exposure. The time point is: patch test 3, about 24 weeks after DPC sensitization. Treatment given: therapeutic diphenylcyclopropenone sensitization with weekly scalp DPC. TCRdb used MiXCR to reprocess the RACE reads, holding one entry per CDR3 protein. The repertoire holds some 90,000 distinct CDR3 sequences, with 11% as singletons. The source material was whole blood, sampled in connection with sensitization to the hapten diphenylcyclopropenone (DPC). The receptors were sampled from a woman in her 30s with alopecia areata. Some clones in this sample may be carry-over from other donors' samples.

The CDR3 spells CASSIATGGTYEQYF. The CDR3 nucleotides are TGTGCCAGTAGTATAGCCACAGGGGGAACCTACGAGCAGTACTTC. V gene TRBV19 combines with J gene TRBJ2-7, with 8 nucleotides matching TRBD1. The CDR3 totals 15 residues. Germline values: CDR1 LNHDA, CDR2 SQIVND (reference sequence). V trimming: 1 base; J trimming: 2 bases; junction bases outside the gene matches: 4.

This clonotype was recorded a few times. This chain connects TRBV29-1 to TRBJ2-1, with 8 bases lining up with TRBD1. The CDR3 loop spans 12 amino acids. The V and J ends lost 7 bases and 6 bases, in that order; junction bases with no gene match: 5. The germline CDR1 and CDR2 sequences are SQVTM and ANQGSEA. CDR3 sequence (DNA): TGCAGCGGCGGGGACAGGCGCAATGAGCAGTTCTTC. It codes for CSGGDRRNEQFF.

Remarks on this clonotype: A read error may account for a junction end that differs from germline. This chain uses TRBV5-6 with TRBJ1-6, with D maybe TRBD1 (6 bases). The CDR3 extends over 14 amino acids. Germline V gene data show CDR1 as SGHDT and CDR2 as YYEEEE. In DNA, the CDR3 is TGTGCCAGCAGCCTAGGACAGCTTAATTCACCCCTCCGCTTT. Its translation is CASSLGQLNSPLRF.

This clonotype was seen repeatedly, ten times or more. The rearrangement links TRBV20-1 to TRBJ2-5, with 7 bases lining up with TRBD2. The CDR3 contains 14 residues. CDR1 is DFQATT and CDR2 is SNEGSKA in the germline V gene (reference sequence). V shed 0 bases and J 5 bases; nucleotides not matched to a gene: 6. The CDR3 DNA follows: TGCAGTGCTAGAGATCCATCCGGGAGGGAGACCCAGTACTTC. Translated, it gives CSARDPSGRETQYF.

This clonotype was counted many times. The chain joins TRBV10-2 to TRBJ1-1; D is perhaps TRBD1 (5 bases). V was trimmed by 7 bases and J by 0 bases, leaving 9 bases between them. The CDR3 runs 13 residues. From germline, CDR1 is WSHSY and CDR2 SAAADI. Written as DNA, the CDR3 is TGCGCCAGCATTGACAGAGTGAACACTGAAGCTTTCTTT. It is translated as CASIDRVNTEAFF.

This clonotype occurred a few times. The chain links TRBV6-2 or TRBV6-3 to TRBJ2-6, with D unclear. The V gene's germline CDR1 is MNHEY and CDR2 SVGEGT. The CDR3 extends over 12 amino acids. Trimming shortened V by 6 bases and J by 9 bases, and 9 bases separated the two germline ends. CDR3 sequence (DNA): TGTGCCAGCAGCTCCAGGCTCAACGTCCTGACTTTC. This sequence encodes CASSSRLNVLTF.

In this sample, this clonotype turned up a few times. The genes are TRBV6-6 and TRBJ2-7; D not resolved. Germline V gene lookup returns CDR1 MNHNY and CDR2 SVGAGI (reference sequence). The CDR3 contains 12 residues. V was clipped by 5 bases and J by 1 base, with 6 bases between them. The CDR3 DNA reads as TGTGCCAGCAGTCCCCTATCCTACGAGCAGTACTTC. Its translation: CASSPLSYEQYF.

This clonotype was picked up many times. This chain links TRBV28 with TRBJ1-2; unclear D gene. Germline-derived CDR1 and CDR2 are MDHEN and SYDVKM. CDR3 length: 17 amino acids. V was trimmed by 6 bases and J by 2 bases, leaving 22 bases between them. The CDR3 is CASSEEPGLLGNYGYTF. The CDR3 bases are TGTGCCAGCAGCGAAGAGCCGGGCCTCCTTGGCAACTATGGCTACACCTTC.

The CDR3 here is CASSEGTGNYEQYV. As DNA, the CDR3 is TGTGCCAGCAGTGAGGGGACAGGTAACTACGAGCAGTACGTC. The chain carries TRBV6-1 and TRBJ2-7; 8 bases are a match to TRBD1. Germline CDR1 and CDR2: MNHNS and SASEGT. The CDR3 sequence is 14 residues long. The V gene end was trimmed by 3 bases and the J gene end by 3 bases; junction bases not matched to a gene: 4.

This clonotype showed up just a few times. The V call is TRBV20-1, the J call TRBJ2-7; 10 bases are shared with TRBD2. Looked up from germline, CDR1 is DFQATT and CDR2 is SNEGSKA (reference sequence). Trimming took 2 bases from V and 5 from J; bases not matched to a gene: 9. This CDR3 has 15 amino acids. The CDR3: CSARLAGVTSDEQYV. CDR3 nucleotides: TGCAGTGCTAGACTAGCGGGGGTGACTTCTGACGAGCAGTACGTC.

This clonotype was observed a few times. The chain uses TRBV12-3 or TRBV12-4 and TRBJ1-5; D possibly corresponds to TRBD1 (5 bases). The CDR3 has 20 residues. Trimming pared 4 bases from V and 0 bases from J, leaving 25 bases between. CDR3 amino acids: CASSSDLGGTEDYSNQPQHF. The CDR3 region has the DNA TGTGCCAGCAGTTCCGACCTGGGCGGGACGGAAGATTATAGCAATCAGCCCCAGCATTTT.

This clonotype was seen a few times. V is TRBV20-1 and J is TRBJ2-7; D may match TRBD1 or TRBD2 (5 bases each). Germline CDR1 and CDR2: DFQATT and SNEGSKA (reference sequence). CDR3 size: 14 residues. The V gene lost 0 bases and the J gene lost 1 base, with 10 bases spanning the gap. The CDR3 here is CSARDIGGSYEQYF. The CDR3 region has the DNA TGCAGTGCTAGAGACATTGGGGGATCCTACGAGCAGTACTTC.